The rows below give T cell receptor beta chains drawn from one sample of a study of CD8 T cells in ankylosing spondylitis. MiXCR was run by TCRdb on the 5' RACE reads, yielding one entry per CDR3 protein. In the table there are roughly 400,000 distinct CDR3 sequences, approximately 20% of which are singletons. The sequenced sample consisted of blood, either unsorted or a sorted T cell fraction (not recorded which). These receptor sequences come from a male donor with ankylosing spondylitis. Both conserved end residues are trimmed from each CDR3. Each record gives: V gene, J gene, CDR3 protein.

v_call: TRBV5-1; j_call: TRBJ2-2; cdr3_aa: ASSATGAQRELF
v_call: TRBV5-1; j_call: TRBJ2-7; cdr3_aa: ASSRDTYYEQY
v_call: TRBV9; j_call: TRBJ1-1; cdr3_aa: ASSVVARTEAF
v_call: TRBV20-1; j_call: TRBJ1-5; cdr3_aa: SARDIGQGGESNQPQH
v_call: TRBV5-1; j_call: TRBJ2-5; cdr3_aa: ASSLRGEETQY
v_call: TRBV12-3/TRBV12-4; j_call: TRBJ2-4; cdr3_aa: ASSPGTPENIQY
v_call: TRBV10-3; j_call: TRBJ2-2; cdr3_aa: AISDPRQATGELF
v_call: TRBV12-3/TRBV12-4; j_call: TRBJ1-4; cdr3_aa: ASSLRATNEKLF
v_call: TRBV12-3/TRBV12-4; j_call: TRBJ2-1; cdr3_aa: ASSPLGSGNRNEQF
v_call: TRBV5-6; j_call: TRBJ1-3; cdr3_aa: ASSWARAGTNTIY
v_call: TRBV12-3/TRBV12-4; j_call: TRBJ1-2; cdr3_aa: ASGRTNYGYT
v_call: TRBV3-1; j_call: TRBJ2-3; cdr3_aa: ASKSQGAVDTQY
v_call: TRBV6-5; j_call: TRBJ2-5; cdr3_aa: ASSYSGGIRTQETQY
v_call: TRBV20-1; j_call: TRBJ2-7; cdr3_aa: SADRDRVFSEQY
v_call: TRBV12-5; j_call: TRBJ2-2; cdr3_aa: ASGLWASLRTGELF
v_call: TRBV7-9; j_call: TRBJ2-5; cdr3_aa: ASSSLAETQY
v_call: TRBV12-3/TRBV12-4; j_call: TRBJ2-5; cdr3_aa: ASSPTDWGNEETQY
v_call: TRBV27; j_call: TRBJ2-2; cdr3_aa: ASRGTSGSRVTGELF
v_call: TRBV6-2/TRBV6-3; j_call: TRBJ1-1; cdr3_aa: ASSYGGAWNTEAF
v_call: TRBV12-3/TRBV12-4; j_call: TRBJ2-7; cdr3_aa: ASSSTNYEQY
v_call: TRBV6-1; j_call: TRBJ2-7; cdr3_aa: ASSDPWREQY
v_call: TRBV29-1; j_call: TRBJ2-3; cdr3_aa: SSGSSDTQY
v_call: TRBV5-1; j_call: TRBJ2-1; cdr3_aa: ASSLGSRDREQF
v_call: TRBV24-1; j_call: TRBJ2-7; cdr3_aa: ATSLIYEQY